This T cell receptor (beta chain) was sequenced during a study of spatial heterogeneity in lung cancer. About the study: The donors were some 70 patients with non-small cell lung cancer that was early-stage and untreated. Sequencing of follow-up PBMC samples took place when they were available, at a median of around two years after resection.

Time point in this sample: blood at routine non-recurrence follow-up after resection. Material for sequencing was whole RNA from tumor, nontumor lung or frozen PBMC, left unsorted. Study-wide findings and caveats: There were more appearances of ubiquitous expanded tumor TCRs in blood at resection than at follow-up.

All TCR cDNA molecules were individually tagged with a unique molecular identifier. TCRdb recomputed calls from the 5' RACE reads with MiXCR, one row per CDR3 protein. The data contain around 110,000 distinct CDR3 sequences, 12% of them singletons. The CDR3 is 15 amino acids. The germline V gene has CDR1 SGHAT and CDR2 FQNNGV. Trimming took 0 bases from V and 1 from J, leaving 7 bases between them. This clonotype was seen repeatedly, ten times or more. Its antigen remains unknown. Material: PBMCs, obtained at follow-up. The rearrangement joins TRBV11-2 to TRBJ1-3; no reliable D call. The receptor comes from a male donor with early-stage non-small cell lung cancer. The CDR3 is CASSLDPGSGNTIYF. CDR3 DNA: TGTGCCAGCAGCTTAGATCCCGGGTCTGGAAACACCATATATTTT.